This TCR beta chain appears in the sequencing data of a study of cytomegalovirus exposure and HLA in healthy donors. Overall study results and limits: Serostatus for CMV was the only available immune exposure information.

A word on this clone: Its target is not known.

The PCR used 60 Vbeta and 13 Jbeta primers. Profiled with immunoSEQ multiplex PCR; TCRdb holds only in-frame clones, not every one. This listing includes some 75,000 clones. The CDR3 is 15 residues long. Germline loops: CDR1 SGHTS, CDR2 YDEGEE. V lost 5 bases and J lost 7; bases outside the gene matches: 13. Sequenced input: PBMCs. This TCR came from a man aged 35 to 55 in good health and CMV-seronegative. The chain links TRBV5-8 to TRBJ1-2; 8 bases line up with TRBD1. CDR3 DNA: TGTGCCAGCAGATCCCGACAGGGGAAGATCGGTGGCTACACCTTC. Translating it yields CASRSRQGKIGGYTF.